Presented here are 3 T cell receptor beta chains from one specimen sequenced in a study of cytomegalovirus exposure and HLA in healthy donors. Primers: 60 Vbeta forward and 13 Jbeta reverse. Profiled with immunoSEQ multiplex PCR; TCRdb holds only in-frame clones, not every one. The data show 110,000 or so clones, with less than 70% seen just once and approximately 5.4% held by the top ten. Sequencing was performed on PBMCs. These receptors were taken from a woman aged 70-85 years in good health and CMV-seropositive.

The V gene is TRBV7-2, the J gene TRBJ2-7, with D hard to call. CDR3 size: 11 residues. Germline V CDR1 and CDR2: SGHTA, FQGNSA. V lost 3 bases and J lost 6, with 6 bases in between. In DNA form, the CDR3 reads TGTGCCAGCAGCTTTCTGAGCGAGCAGTACTTC. Residues: CASSFLSEQYF.

V usage is TRBV18 and J usage is TRBJ2-7, with TRBD1 matching over 8 bases. Germline trimming cut 10 bases from V and 3 bases from J; bases unmatched to any gene: 11. The germline CDR1 and CDR2 sequences are KGHSH and LQKENI. This CDR3 contains 14 residues. CDR3 loop: CATNQGQGGYEQYF. DNA of the CDR3: TGTGCCACGAATCAAGGACAGGGAGGCTACGAGCAGTACTTC. The variable domain in full, completed from reference TRBV18 and TRBJ2-7, reads NAGVMQNPRHLVRRRGQEARLRCSPMKGHSHVYWYRQLPEEGLKFMVYLQKENIIDESGMPKERFSAEFPKEGPSILRIQQVVRGDSAAYFCATNQGQGGYEQYFGPGTRLTVT.

The V call is TRBV5-4, the J call TRBJ2-2, with D possibly TRBD2 on 6 matching bases. CDR1 is SGHNT and CDR2 is YYREEE in the germline V gene (reference sequence). Deletions cut 1 base from V and 4 bases from J, with 14 bases between. The CDR3 runs to 16 residues. The CDR3 reads CASSLSAGRSTGELFF. The CDR3 DNA reads as TGTGCCAGCAGCTTGAGCGCAGGGAGGTCCACCGGGGAGCTGTTTTTT.